This T cell receptor (beta chain) came from a study of tumor-infiltrating lymphocytes in primary liver carcinoma. Unsorted bulk tissue (20-30 mg) underwent RNA and DNA co-extraction. Study-wide results and limits: Top clones occupying all five tumor regions numbered only about 8-25%.

Concerning this clonotype itself: Antigen: not known.

The investigators made TCR beta cDNA from approximately 500 ng total RNA, using a constant-region primer. ARM-PCR, slightly modified, supplied the TCR beta libraries through three nested multiplex PCR rounds. A C-beta reverse primer and TRBV1-TRBV30 forward primers served in each of the first two PCR rounds, at 9 to 10 cycles apiece. In TCRdb, the multiplex PCR reads were re-called with MiXCR into one record per CDR3 protein. Of roughly 190,000 distinct CDR3 sequences detected, around four fifths appear once; the ten largest clones hold roughly 20%. Trimming at V came to 1 base and at J to 4 bases, leaving 7 bases not matched to a gene. Germline V gene sequence: CDR1 SGDLS, CDR2 YYNGEE. The CDR3 extends over 16 amino acids.

This chain joins TRBV9 and TRBJ2-1; 8 bases agree with TRBD2. Material: tumor tissue from primary liver carcinoma. The clonotype originates from a man aged 35-49 years with primary liver carcinoma and hepatitis B virus infection. The CDR3 nucleotides are TGTGCCAGCAGCGTAATTAGCGGGACTACATACAATGAGCAGTTCTTC. Residues: CASSVISGTTYNEQFF.